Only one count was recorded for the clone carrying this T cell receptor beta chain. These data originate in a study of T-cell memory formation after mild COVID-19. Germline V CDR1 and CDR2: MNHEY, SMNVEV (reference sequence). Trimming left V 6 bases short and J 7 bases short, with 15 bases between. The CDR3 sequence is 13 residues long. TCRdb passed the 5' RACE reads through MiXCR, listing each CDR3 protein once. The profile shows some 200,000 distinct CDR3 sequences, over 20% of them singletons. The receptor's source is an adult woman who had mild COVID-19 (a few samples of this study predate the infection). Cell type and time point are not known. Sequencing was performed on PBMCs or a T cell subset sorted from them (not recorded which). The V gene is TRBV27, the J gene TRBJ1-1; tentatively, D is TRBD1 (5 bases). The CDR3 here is CASSLGVSGEAFF. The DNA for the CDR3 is TGTGCCAGCAGCCTAGGGGTTAGTGGTGAAGCTTTCTTT.